Below, 20 T cell receptor beta chains from the same sample are listed, as sequenced in a study of cytomegalovirus exposure and HLA in healthy donors. The PCR was carried out with 60 Vbeta primers and 13 Jbeta primers. Assay: immunoSEQ multiplex PCR; the TCRdb copy retains only in-frame clones and omits some. Of tens of thousands of clones detected, 67% appear once; the ten largest clones hold around 7%. Sequencing was carried out using PBMCs. The receptors were sampled from a woman between 45 and 60 years old in good health and CMV-seropositive.

V is TRBV2 and J is TRBJ2-2; 7 nucleotides match TRBD1. CDR1 is SNHLY and CDR2 is FYNNEI in the germline V gene. The CDR3 runs 14 residues. J gave up 3 bases and V 5 bases, and 3 bases lay outside the gene matches. The CDR3 sequence is CASSTGEYTGELFF. CDR3 DNA sequence: TGTGCCAGCAGTACAGGGGAGTACACCGGGGAGCTGTTTTTT.

This clone was seen more than once but under ten times. The chain couples TRBV18 to TRBJ1-6; 12 nucleotides match TRBD1. Germline values: CDR1 KGHSH, CDR2 LQKENI. CDR3 length: 16 amino acids. Trimming cost V 3 bases and J 6 bases; bases outside gene matches: 3. CDR3 protein: CASSPGTGGRNSPLHF. The CDR3 nucleotides are TGTGCCAGCTCACCCGGGACAGGGGGCCGTAATTCACCCCTCCACTTT.

The rearrangement joins TRBV18 to TRBJ2-7; no clear D. From germline, CDR1 is KGHSH and CDR2 LQKENI. This CDR3 contains 12 residues. V was shortened by 2 bases and J by 6 bases, with 8 bases between the two germline ends. The CDR3 here is CASSPTGSEQYF. CDR3 coding DNA: TGTGCCAGCTCACCAACCGGGTCCGAGCAGTACTTC. Based on the CDR3 plus reference TRBV18 and TRBJ2-7, the full variable domain is NAGVMQNPRHLVRRRGQEARLRCSPMKGHSHVYWYRQLPEEGLKFMVYLQKENIIDESGMPKERFSAEFPKEGPSILRIQQVVRGDSAAYFCASSPTGSEQYFGPGTRLTVT.

The gene calls are TRBV2 and TRBJ1-2, with 7 positions matching TRBD1. The CDR3 totals 12 residues. Trimming took 4 bases from V and 4 from J; bases not matched to a gene: 0. Germline CDR1 SNHLY, CDR2 FYNNEI. CDR3 in DNA: TGTGCCAGCAGTGGGGACAGCTATGGCTACACCTTC. Translation gives CASSGDSYGYTF.

This rearrangement joins TRBV5-1 to TRBJ2-1; 10 bases match TRBD2. The V gene end was trimmed by 5 bases and the J gene end by 5 bases; junction bases not matched to a gene: 7. Germline V gene lookup returns CDR1 SGHRS and CDR2 YFSETQ. CDR3 length equals 15 residues. CDR3 in amino acids: CASRKVAGGDNEQFF. The CDR3 DNA reads as TGCGCCAGCAGGAAAGTAGCGGGGGGAGACAATGAGCAGTTCTTC.

This chain uses TRBV11-3 with TRBJ2-1, with unresolved D. V was cut by 0 bases and J by 7 bases, with 10 bases left in between. The CDR3 contains 14 residues. Germline loops: CDR1 SGHNT, CDR2 YENEEA. The CDR3 spells CASSLDPVVNEQFF. The CDR3 bases are TGTGCCAGCAGCTTAGATCCCGTAGTAAATGAGCAGTTCTTC.

The chain joins TRBV6-1 to TRBJ1-4; 8 nucleotides agree with TRBD1. CDR1 MNHNS and CDR2 SASEGT come from the germline V gene. The CDR3 loop spans 14 amino acids. V gave up 7 bases and J gave up 7 bases; unmatched junction bases: 8. In DNA, the CDR3 is TGTGCCAGCACCCCCGGACAGGGAAGTGAAAAACTGTTTTTT. This codes for CASTPGQGSEKLFF.

The chain links TRBV4-1 to TRBJ1-5; D is unresolved. V dropped 1 base and J dropped 7 bases, with 11 bases sitting between them. The CDR3 runs to 14 residues. Germline assignment: CDR1 MGHRA and CDR2 YSYEKL. CDR3 loop: CASSQVEGEQPQHF. CDR3 nucleotides: TGCGCCAGCAGCCAAGTGGAGGGTGAGCAGCCCCAGCATTTT.

The chain recombines TRBV11-3 with TRBJ2-3; 10 positions agree with TRBD1. CDR3 length: 16 residues. Germline values: CDR1 SGHNT, CDR2 YENEEA. With 5 bases clipped from V and 3 bases from J, the junction kept 8 bases outside the gene matches. The CDR3 region has the DNA TGTGCCAGCAGCGGGGGTGGGACAGGGGTGACAGATACGCAGTATTTT. It encodes CASSGGGTGVTDTQYF.

The chain is built from TRBV4-2 and TRBJ2-3; TRBD2 matches at 16 bases. Per the germline V gene, CDR1 is LGHNA and CDR2 is YNFKEQ. J was trimmed by 1 base and V by 0 bases; bases with no gene match: 4. The CDR3 loop spans 19 amino acids. CDR3 region: CASSQDGTSGGAGTDTQYF. The CDR3 DNA reads as TGTGCCAGCAGCCAAGATGGGACTAGCGGGGGGGCCGGCACAGATACGCAGTATTTT.

The table lists this clone with a few counts. V usage is TRBV7-5 and J usage is TRBJ1-2; the D segment call TRBD1 is taken from the table without a DNA check. TRBV7-5 has pseudogene status. The CDR3 totals 15 residues. CDR3 sequence (DNA): TGTGTCAGAAGCCCAGAAACCAAGACTAACTATGGCTACACCTTC. It is translated as CVRSPETKTNYGYTF.

The chain employs TRBV18 and TRBJ1-2, with D perhaps matching TRBD1 (6 bases). Germline-derived CDR1 and CDR2 are KGHSH and LQKENI. The CDR3 has 16 amino acids. V was shortened by 6 bases and J by 6 bases, with 23 bases between the two germline ends. The CDR3 sequence is CASSTGAEGVRDGYTF. The CDR3, as DNA: TGTGCCAGCTCGACGGGCGCCGAGGGGGTTCGTGATGGCTACACCTTC.

The chain employs TRBV6-4 and TRBJ2-5; 7 nucleotides match TRBD1. The CDR3 consists of 14 residues. The germline V gene has CDR1 MRHNA and CDR2 SNTAGT. J lost 4 bases, V lost 4 bases, and 6 bases had no gene match. The CDR3 sequence is CASSGDRVRETQYF. Written as DNA, the CDR3 is TGTGCCAGCAGTGGTGACAGGGTTCGAGAGACCCAGTACTTC.

The V call is TRBV7-3, the J call TRBJ1-2, with D possibly TRBD1 on 5 matching bases. CDR1 is SGHTA and CDR2 is FQGTGA in the germline V gene. Trimming removed 9 bases from V and 4 bases from J, with 12 bases in between. The CDR3 covers 12 residues. CDR3 coding DNA: TGTGCCAGGATAGCGGGGACCTATGGCTACACCTTC. Translation gives CARIAGTYGYTF.

The chain employs TRBV2 and TRBJ2-5; no definite D call. Germline CDR1 is SNHLY and CDR2 is FYNNEI. V dropped 5 bases and J dropped 1 base, with 8 bases sitting between them. CDR3 length: 13 amino acids. The DNA of the CDR3 is TGTGCCAGCAGTTTGTTCTCCCAAGAGACCCAGTACTTC. Translated: CASSLFSQETQYF. The variable domain in full, with the rest retrieved from reference TRBV2 and TRBJ2-5, is EPEVTQTPSHQVTQMGQEVILRCVPISNHLYFYWYRQILGQKVEFLVSFYNNEISEKSEIFDDQFSVERPDGSNFTLKIRSTKLEDSAMYFCASSLFSQETQYFGPGTRLLVL.

The J gene is TRBJ2-7, the V gene TRBV7-3; unclear D gene. Germline CDR1 reads SGHTA; CDR2 reads FQGTGA. With 4 bases removed from V and 6 bases from J, the gap between germline ends came to 10 bases. This CDR3 contains 12 residues. Here the CDR3 reads CASSYGASEQYF. The CDR3 DNA follows: TGTGCCAGCAGCTATGGAGCCAGCGAGCAGTACTTC.

The chain is built from TRBV18 and TRBJ1-1, with TRBD1 matching over 8 bases. Trimming at V came to 6 bases and at J to 0 bases, leaving 6 bases not matched to a gene. Germline CDR1 KGHSH, CDR2 LQKENI. This CDR3 contains 15 residues. In DNA, the CDR3 is TGTGCCAGCTCGGACAGGGTCTCCATGAACACTGAAGCTTTCTTT. Its translation: CASSDRVSMNTEAFF.

This sequence joins TRBV18 and TRBJ2-1, with 13 nucleotides matching TRBD2. Germline V CDR1 and CDR2: KGHSH, LQKENI. This CDR3 contains 15 residues. The ends lost 5 bases at V and 5 bases at J; junction bases unmatched: 3. The CDR3, as DNA: TGTGCCAGCTCAACTACTAGCGGGGGGGACAATGAGCAGTTCTTC. This codes for CASSTTSGGDNEQFF. The entire variable domain, with the rest obtained from reference TRBV18 and TRBJ2-1, is as follows: NAGVMQNPRHLVRRRGQEARLRCSPMKGHSHVYWYRQLPEEGLKFMVYLQKENIIDESGMPKERFSAEFPKEGPSILRIQQVVRGDSAAYFCASSTTSGGDNEQFFGPGTRLTVL.

The chain has TRBV7-2 and TRBJ1-2; 8 positions match TRBD1. The CDR3 is 15 residues long. V lost 5 bases and J lost 2; bases outside the gene matches: 7. CDR1 SGHTA and CDR2 FQGNSA come from the germline V gene. CDR3 protein: CASSQSGQGNYGYTF. CDR3 in DNA: TGTGCCAGCAGCCAGTCTGGACAGGGAAACTATGGCTACACCTTC. The whole variable domain, filled in from reference TRBV7-2 and TRBJ1-2, reads GAGVSQSPSNKVTEKGKDVELRCDPISGHTALYWYRQSLGQGLEFLIYFQGNSAPDKSGLPSDRFSAERTGGSVSTLTIQRTQQEDSAVYLCASSQSGQGNYGYTFGSGTRLTVV.

This clone was detected only once. Written as DNA, the CDR3 is TGTGCCAGCAGCCCCGCTCGGGGTCCAAGCTCTGGAAACACCATATATTTT. Encoded protein: CASSPARGPSSGNTIYF. The chain joins TRBV7-9 to TRBJ1-3; D call uncertain. The CDR3 covers 17 residues. The ends were cut back, 5 bases at V and 0 bases at J, with 17 bases in the middle. Looked up from germline, CDR1 is SEHNR and CDR2 is FQNEAQ (reference sequence).